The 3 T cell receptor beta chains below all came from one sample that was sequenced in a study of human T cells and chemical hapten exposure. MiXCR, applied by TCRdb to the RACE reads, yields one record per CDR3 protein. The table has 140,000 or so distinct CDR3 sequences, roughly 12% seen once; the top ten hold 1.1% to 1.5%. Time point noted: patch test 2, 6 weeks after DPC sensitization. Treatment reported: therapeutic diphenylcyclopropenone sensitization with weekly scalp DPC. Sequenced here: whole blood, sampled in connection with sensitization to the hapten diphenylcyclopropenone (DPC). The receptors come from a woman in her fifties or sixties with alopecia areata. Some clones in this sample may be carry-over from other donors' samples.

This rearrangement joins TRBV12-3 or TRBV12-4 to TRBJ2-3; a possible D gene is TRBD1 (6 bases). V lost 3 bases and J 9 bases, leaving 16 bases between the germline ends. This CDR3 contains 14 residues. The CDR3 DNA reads TGTGCCAGCAGTTTTATGACAGGTCCTTCCACGCAGTATTTT. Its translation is CASSFMTGPSTQYF.

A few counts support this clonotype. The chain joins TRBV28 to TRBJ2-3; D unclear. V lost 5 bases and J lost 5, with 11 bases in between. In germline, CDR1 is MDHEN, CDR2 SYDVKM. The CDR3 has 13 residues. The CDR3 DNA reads TGTGCCAGCAGTCCGTATAGTGGAGATACGCAGTATTTT. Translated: CASSPYSGDTQYF. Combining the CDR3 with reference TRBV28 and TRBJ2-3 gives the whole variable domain DVKVTQSSRYLVKRTGEKVFLECVQDMDHENMFWYRQDPGLGLRLIYFSYDVKMKEKGDIPEGYSVSREKKERFSLILESASTNQTSMYLCASSPYSGDTQYFGPGTRLTVL.

For the CDR3, the DNA is TGTGCCAGCAGTTCTGGCTTTGGAAATCAGCCCCAGCATTTT. Encoded protein: CASSSGFGNQPQHF. The V gene is TRBV6-6, the J gene TRBJ1-5; D unresolved. Trimming pared 4 bases from V and 4 bases from J, leaving 11 bases between. CDR1 is MNHNY and CDR2 is SVGAGI in the germline V gene (reference sequence). The CDR3 has 14 amino acids.